These 2 T cell receptor beta chains were all obtained from the same sample, sequenced in a study of technical replicates of blood from a handful of donors. Using immunoSEQ multiplex PCR, the repertoire was profiled, and TCRdb retains in-frame clones only, with some absent. Of approximately 16,000 clones detected, around 87% appear once; the ten largest clones hold around an eighth. Sequencing was performed on PBMCs. Source of these receptors: a human donor in good health.

The gene calls are TRBV7-9 and TRBJ2-1, with 8 bases lining up with TRBD2. Unmatched junction bases numbered 12, after V lost 1 base and J lost 10 bases. This CDR3 is 16 amino acids long. Germline V gene sequence: CDR1 SEHNR, CDR2 FQNEAQ (reference sequence). The CDR3 protein is CASSLDPKRGRWEQFF. In DNA, the CDR3 is TGTGCCAGCAGCTTAGACCCCAAGCGGGGGCGGTGGGAGCAGTTCTTC.

This clone has a handful of counts. The chain couples TRBV10-3 to TRBJ1-5; 9 bases match TRBD1. Per germline, CDR1 ENHRY and CDR2 SYGVKD. Trimming removed 10 bases from V and 3 bases from J; junction bases left unmatched: 13. The CDR3 sequence is 16 residues long. In DNA, the CDR3 is TGTGCCACCGGGGGACAGGGAGGGATTAACAATCAGCCCCAGCATTTT. Translating it yields CATGGQGGINNQPQHF.